A single sample gave rise to the 10 T cell receptor beta chains below, sequenced in a study of blood T cell repertoires in COVID-19. Data came from immunoSEQ multiplex PCR; TCRdb stores just in-frame clones and leaves some out. The sample lists just over 60,000 clones; approximately 80% were seen once. The sequenced material came from peripheral blood. The receptors were gathered from a man in his sixties with acute or convalescent COVID-19.

This clone was recorded once. The chain links TRBV5-3 to TRBJ2-1, with D possibly TRBD2 on 5 matching bases. TRBV5-3 is designated an ORF whose function remains uncertain. V lost 1 base and J lost 13, with 15 bases in between. This CDR3 has 13 amino acids. Here the CDR3 DNA reads TGTGCCAGAAGCTTGTGTGGTGAGCGGTTACAGTTCTTC. It yields the protein CARSLCGERLQFF.

This clone was found once. The CDR3 DNA follows: TGTGCCAGCAGCCCCCTTAGCGGGAGCCGACAAGAGACCCAGTACTTC. Residues: CASSPLSGSRQETQYF. This rearrangement joins TRBV7-2 to TRBJ2-5; TRBD2 aligns across 9 bases. CDR1 is SGHTA, CDR2 FQGNSA, per germline. This CDR3 spans 16 amino acids. J lost 2 bases, V lost 5 bases, and 9 bases had no gene match.

The gene calls are TRBV6-5 and TRBJ1-1; TRBD1 might be the D (5 bases). The V gene's germline CDR1 is MNHEY and CDR2 SVGAGI. The length of the CDR3 is 13 residues. The germline V and J ends were trimmed by 6 bases and 5 bases, with 13 bases remaining between them. The DNA for the CDR3 is TGTGCCAGCAGATACCGGGGGTGGACTGAAGCTTTCTTT. This sequence encodes CASRYRGWTEAFF.

V is TRBV5-1 and J is TRBJ1-5; D unclear. Deletions cut 2 bases from V and 1 base from J, with 10 bases between. CDR1 SGHRS and CDR2 YFSETQ come from the germline V gene. This CDR3 region has 15 residues. The CDR3 sequence: CASSLGLYSNQPQHF. CDR3 DNA: TGCGCCAGCAGCTTAGGACTTTACAGCAATCAGCCCCAGCATTTT.

This clone was detected only a few times. The chain is built from TRBV29-1 and TRBJ1-1, with no clear D. There are 13 residues in the CDR3. V lost 7 bases to trimming and J lost 5 bases, with 17 bases between them. CDR1 is SQVTM and CDR2 is ANQGSEA in the germline V gene. For the CDR3, the DNA is TGCAGCGCCCTGGAGGACCCCGTGACTGAAGCTTTCTTT. This gives the protein CSALEDPVTEAFF.

This clone was counted a few times. The chain employs TRBV3-1 (or the pseudogene TRBV3-2) and TRBJ1-1; 8 nucleotides align to TRBD1. Looked up from germline, CDR1 is LGHDT and CDR2 is YNNKEL (reference sequence). Trimming took 5 bases from V and 1 from J; bases not matched to a gene: 6. CDR3 size: 15 residues. The CDR3 reads CASSVQGAGNTEAFF. The CDR3 DNA reads as TGTGCCAGCAGCGTCCAGGGGGCTGGGAACACTGAAGCTTTCTTT.

The rearrangement links TRBV6-5 to TRBJ1-5, with D perhaps matching TRBD1 (5 bases). Germline assignment: CDR1 MNHEY and CDR2 SVGAGI. This CDR3 comprises 15 residues. V was pared by 9 bases and J by 7 bases, with 22 bases between. The CDR3 nucleotides are TGTGCCAGTGTCCCGCGGGGCGCGGCCCAGCAGCCCCAGCATTTT. It yields the protein CASVPRGAAQQPQHF.

This rearrangement joins TRBV14 to TRBJ2-7, with 8 nucleotides matching TRBD1. Germline V gene data show CDR1 as SGHDN and CDR2 as FVKESK. The CDR3 runs to 13 residues. V shed 1 base and J 6 bases; nucleotides not matched to a gene: 2. In DNA form, the CDR3 reads TGTGCCAGCAGCCAAGTAACAGGGGGCGAGCAGTACTTC. The encoded protein is CASSQVTGGEQYF.

The V gene is TRBV4-2, the J gene TRBJ2-1; D gene unclear. The CDR3 totals 13 residues. Trimming shortened V by 3 bases and J by 8 bases, and 11 bases separated the two germline ends. Germline V lookup: CDR1 LGHNA, CDR2 YNFKEQ. In DNA form, the CDR3 reads TGTGCCAGCAGCCACCCCTATGAGGATGAGCAGTTCTTC. It codes for CASSHPYEDEQFF.

This clone showed up just a few times. V usage is TRBV7-2 and J usage is TRBJ1-2; 8 positions agree with TRBD1. CDR1 SGHTA and CDR2 FQGNSA come from the germline V gene. V lost 5 bases, J lost 0 bases, and 5 bases stayed unmatched. The CDR3 is 15 amino acids. DNA of the CDR3: TGTGCCAGCAGCCCTGGACAGGGACCTAACTATGGCTACACCTTC. Amino acid sequence: CASSPGQGPNYGYTF.